This T cell receptor beta chain emerged from a study of T cells in localized non-small cell lung cancer. Libraries were prepared by immunoSEQ multiplex PCR; TCRdb keeps only in-frame clonotypes and omits some of them. The repertoire holds under 40,000 clones, approximately 91% seen once, with less than 5% in the top ten. This clone has only a few counts. Its target is unknown. Findings and limits, study-wide: Appearances in adjacent lung were noted for a median 57 of the top 100 tumor clones. Greater T cell density in blood accompanied longer overall survival.

The CDR3 sequence is 14 residues long. CDR1 LNHDA and CDR2 SQIVND come from the germline V gene (reference sequence). Between the trimmed V and J ends, which lost 8 bases and 4 bases, there was a span of 17 bases. The origin of this receptor is a woman aged 35 to 75 with stage I lung adenocarcinoma. The source was peripheral blood, collected before any cancer treatment. The J gene is TRBJ1-1, the V gene TRBV19; unclear D gene. CDR3 residues: CASSLGNEGTEAFF. Written as DNA, the CDR3 is TGTGCCAGTTCCCTGGGGAACGAAGGCACTGAAGCTTTCTTT.